This T cell receptor (beta chain) is drawn from a study of human T cells and chemical hapten exposure. Comments on this clonotype: With a much larger clone just one base away, this may be a read error.

Sample time point: pre-sensitization, week 0. Stated treatment: therapeutic diphenylcyclopropenone sensitization with weekly scalp DPC. CDR3 length: 15 amino acids. Germline V gene lookup returns CDR1 SNHLY and CDR2 FYNNEI. TCRdb re-analysed the RACE reads in MiXCR, keeping a single row per CDR3 protein. The table lists tens of thousands of distinct CDR3 sequences, 12% to 15% of them singletons. This TCR was recovered from a woman in her fifties or sixties with alopecia areata. Some clones in this sample may be carry-over from other donors' samples. Sequences were derived from whole blood, sampled in connection with sensitization to the hapten diphenylcyclopropenone (DPC). The chain joins TRBV2 to TRBJ2-1; D might be TRBD1 or TRBD2, each matching 5 bases. CDR3 protein: CVSSDFGRGANEQFF. Written as DNA, the CDR3 is TGTGTCAGCAGTGACTTTGGTAGGGGAGCCAATGAGCAGTTCTTC.